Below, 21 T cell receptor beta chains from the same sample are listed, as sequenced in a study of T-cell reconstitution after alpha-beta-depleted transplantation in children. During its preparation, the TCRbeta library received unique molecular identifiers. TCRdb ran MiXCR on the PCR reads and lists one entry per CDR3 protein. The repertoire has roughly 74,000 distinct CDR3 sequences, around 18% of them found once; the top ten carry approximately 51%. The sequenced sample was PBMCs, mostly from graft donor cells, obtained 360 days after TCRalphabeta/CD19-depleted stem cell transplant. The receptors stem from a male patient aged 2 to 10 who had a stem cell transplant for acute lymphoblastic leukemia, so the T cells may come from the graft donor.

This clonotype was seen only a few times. The CDR3 spells CASSAGTGGSYEQYF. CDR3 nucleotides: TGCGCCAGCAGCGCCGGGACAGGGGGCTCCTACGAGCAGTACTTC. The V call is TRBV5-1, the J call TRBJ2-7, with 11 bases matching TRBD1. Per germline, CDR1 SGHRS and CDR2 YFSETQ. The CDR3 is 15 residues long. With V trimmed by 4 bases and J by 0 bases, 3 bases remained unmatched.

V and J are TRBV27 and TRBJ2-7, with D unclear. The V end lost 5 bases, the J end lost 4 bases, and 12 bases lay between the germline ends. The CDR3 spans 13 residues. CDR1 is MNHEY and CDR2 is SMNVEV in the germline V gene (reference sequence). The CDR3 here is CASSLFPVYEQYF. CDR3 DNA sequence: TGTGCCAGCAGTCTTTTTCCTGTGTACGAGCAGTACTTC.

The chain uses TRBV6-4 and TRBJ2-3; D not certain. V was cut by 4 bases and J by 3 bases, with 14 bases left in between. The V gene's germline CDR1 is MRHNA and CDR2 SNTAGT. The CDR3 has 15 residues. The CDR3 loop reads CASSVEGMKTDTQYF. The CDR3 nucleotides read TGTGCCAGCAGTGTGGAAGGGATGAAAACAGATACGCAGTATTTT.

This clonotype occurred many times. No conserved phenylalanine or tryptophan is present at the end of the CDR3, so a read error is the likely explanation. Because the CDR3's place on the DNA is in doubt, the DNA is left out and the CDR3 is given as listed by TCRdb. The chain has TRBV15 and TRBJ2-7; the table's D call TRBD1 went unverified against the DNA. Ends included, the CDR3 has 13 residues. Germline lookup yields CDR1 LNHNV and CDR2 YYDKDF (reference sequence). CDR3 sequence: CATSRGRAWDTRI.

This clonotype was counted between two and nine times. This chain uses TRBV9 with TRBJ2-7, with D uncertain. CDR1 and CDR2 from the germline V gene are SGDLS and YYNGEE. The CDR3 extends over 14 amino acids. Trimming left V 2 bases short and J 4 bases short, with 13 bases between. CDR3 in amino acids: CASSVTAKGYEQYF. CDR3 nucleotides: TGTGCCAGCAGCGTTACAGCAAAAGGATACGAGCAGTACTTC.

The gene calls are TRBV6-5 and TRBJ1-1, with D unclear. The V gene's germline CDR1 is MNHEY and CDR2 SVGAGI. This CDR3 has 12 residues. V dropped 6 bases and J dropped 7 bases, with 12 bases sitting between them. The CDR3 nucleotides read TGTGCCAGCAGCCTACCCTCGGGTGAAGCTTTCTTT. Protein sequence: CASSLPSGEAFF.

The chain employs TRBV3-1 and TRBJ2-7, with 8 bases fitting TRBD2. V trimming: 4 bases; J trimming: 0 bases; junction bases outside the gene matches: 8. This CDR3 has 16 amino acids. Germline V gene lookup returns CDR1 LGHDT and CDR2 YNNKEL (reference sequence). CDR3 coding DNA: TGTGCCAGCAGCCGCTCGGGGAGCGGGGGCTCCTACGAGCAGTACTTC. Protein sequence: CASSRSGSGGSYEQYF.

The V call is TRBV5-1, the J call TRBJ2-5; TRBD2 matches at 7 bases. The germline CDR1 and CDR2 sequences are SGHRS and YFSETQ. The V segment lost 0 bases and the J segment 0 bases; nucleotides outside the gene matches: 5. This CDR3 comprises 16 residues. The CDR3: CASSLGGLSYQETQYF. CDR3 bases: TGCGCCAGCAGCTTGGGGGGACTATCGTACCAAGAGACCCAGTACTTC.

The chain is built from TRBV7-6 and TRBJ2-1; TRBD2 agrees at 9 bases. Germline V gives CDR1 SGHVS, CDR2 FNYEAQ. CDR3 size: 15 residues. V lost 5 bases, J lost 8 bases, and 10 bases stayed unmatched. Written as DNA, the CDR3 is TGTGCCAGCAGCAATCTAGCGGGAAAGCTCTATGAGCAGTTCTTC. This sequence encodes CASSNLAGKLYEQFF.

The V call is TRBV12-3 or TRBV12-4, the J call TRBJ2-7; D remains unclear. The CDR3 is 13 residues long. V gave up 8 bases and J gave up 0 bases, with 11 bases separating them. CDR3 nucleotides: TGTGCCAGCGCGTATTTGAGCTCCTACGAGCAGTACTTC. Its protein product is CASAYLSSYEQYF.

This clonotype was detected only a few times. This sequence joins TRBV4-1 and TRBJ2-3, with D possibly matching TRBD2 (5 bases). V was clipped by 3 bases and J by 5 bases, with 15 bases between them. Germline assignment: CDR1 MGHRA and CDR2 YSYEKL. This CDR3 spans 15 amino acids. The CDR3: CASSQLLGWGDTQYF. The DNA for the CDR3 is TGCGCCAGCAGCCAGTTACTAGGATGGGGAGATACGCAGTATTTT.

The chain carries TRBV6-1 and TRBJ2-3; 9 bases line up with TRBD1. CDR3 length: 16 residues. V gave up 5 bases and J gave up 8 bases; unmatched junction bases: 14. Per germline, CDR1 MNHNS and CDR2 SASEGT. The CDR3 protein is CASSPTPGQGGGTQYF. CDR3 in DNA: TGTGCCAGCAGTCCTACGCCGGGACAGGGTGGTGGTACGCAGTATTTT.

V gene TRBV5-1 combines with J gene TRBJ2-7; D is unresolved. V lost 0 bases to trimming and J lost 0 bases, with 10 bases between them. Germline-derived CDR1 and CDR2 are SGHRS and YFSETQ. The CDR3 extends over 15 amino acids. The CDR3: CASSLEDRYSYEQYF. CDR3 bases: TGCGCCAGCAGCTTGGAGGACCGCTACTCCTACGAGCAGTACTTC. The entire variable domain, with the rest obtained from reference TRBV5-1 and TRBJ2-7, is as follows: KAGVTQTPRYLIKTRGQQVTLSCSPISGHRSVSWYQQTPGQGLQFLFEYFSETQRNKGNFPGRFSGRQFSNSRSEMNVSTLELGDSALYLCASSLEDRYSYEQYFGPGTRLTVT.

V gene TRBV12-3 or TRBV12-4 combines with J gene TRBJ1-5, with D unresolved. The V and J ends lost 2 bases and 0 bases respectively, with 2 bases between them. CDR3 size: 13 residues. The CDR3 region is CASSLSSNQPQHF. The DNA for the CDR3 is TGTGCCAGCAGTTTAAGTAGCAATCAGCCCCAGCATTTT.

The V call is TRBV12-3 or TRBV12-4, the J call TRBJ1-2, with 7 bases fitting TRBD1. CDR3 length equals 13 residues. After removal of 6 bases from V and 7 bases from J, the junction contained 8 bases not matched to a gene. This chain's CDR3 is CASRQQGTGGYTF. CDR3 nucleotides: TGTGCCAGCAGACAACAGGGGACCGGTGGCTACACCTTC.

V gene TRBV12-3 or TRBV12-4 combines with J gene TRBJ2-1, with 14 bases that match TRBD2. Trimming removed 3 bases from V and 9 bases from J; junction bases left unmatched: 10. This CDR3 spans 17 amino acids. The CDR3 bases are TGTGCCAGCAGTTTGCTAAGACTAGCGGGAGGGGACACTGAGCAGTTCTTC. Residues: CASSLLRLAGGDTEQFF.

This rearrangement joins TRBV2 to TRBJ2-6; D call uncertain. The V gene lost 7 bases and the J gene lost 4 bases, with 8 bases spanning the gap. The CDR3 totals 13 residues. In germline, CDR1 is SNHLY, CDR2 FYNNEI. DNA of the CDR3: TGTGCCAGCACTCCCCCGGGGGCCAACGTCCTGACTTTC. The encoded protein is CASTPPGANVLTF.

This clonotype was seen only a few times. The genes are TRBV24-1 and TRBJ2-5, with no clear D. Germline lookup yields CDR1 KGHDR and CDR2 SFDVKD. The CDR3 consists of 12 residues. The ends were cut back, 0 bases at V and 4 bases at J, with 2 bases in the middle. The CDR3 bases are TGTGCCACCAGTGATTTGGGAGAGACCCAGTACTTC. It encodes CATSDLGETQYF.

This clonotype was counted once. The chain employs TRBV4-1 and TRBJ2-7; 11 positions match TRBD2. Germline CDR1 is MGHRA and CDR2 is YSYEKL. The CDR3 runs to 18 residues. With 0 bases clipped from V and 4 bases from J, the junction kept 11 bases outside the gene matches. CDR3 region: CASSQDYRPGLAAYEQYF. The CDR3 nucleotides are TGCGCCAGCAGCCAAGACTATCGGCCGGGACTAGCGGCATACGAGCAGTACTTC.

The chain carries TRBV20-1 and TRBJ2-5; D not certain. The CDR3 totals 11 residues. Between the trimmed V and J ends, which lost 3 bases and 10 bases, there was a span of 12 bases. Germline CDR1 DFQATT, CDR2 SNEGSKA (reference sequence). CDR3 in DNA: TGCAGTGCTAGCCACCTACTTCACCAGTACTTC. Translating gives CSASHLLHQYF.

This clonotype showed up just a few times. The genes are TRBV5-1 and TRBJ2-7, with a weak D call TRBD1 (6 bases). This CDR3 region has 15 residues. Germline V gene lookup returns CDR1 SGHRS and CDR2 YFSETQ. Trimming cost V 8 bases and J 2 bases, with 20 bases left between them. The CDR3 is CASTPRAGAPYEQYF. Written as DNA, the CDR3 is TGCGCCAGTACCCCCCGCGCAGGGGCCCCCTACGAGCAGTACTTC.